This is a list of T cell receptor beta chains from one sample in a study of early T cells in non-severe SARS-CoV-2 infection. TCRdb redid the calling of the 5' RACE reads with MiXCR, one entry per CDR3 protein. The sample records fewer than 75,000 distinct CDR3 sequences, 15% to 20% being singletons. The sample consisted of whole blood, taken at baseline. The receptors stem from an adult who was a healthcare worker with PCR-confirmed SARS-CoV-2 infection or an uninfected control (not recorded which). CDR3s include the opening cysteine and the closing phenylalanine or tryptophan. D genes are given only for firm matches. Rows give clone size only sometimes, using once, few, many, or a class for an expanded clone.

-	17	TRBD2	TRBV11-1	TRBJ2-3	CASSSLGTSGGPRTQYF	TGTGCCAGCAGCTCGCTCGGGACTAGCGGGGGCCCACGTACGCAGTATTTT
-	12	-	TRBV10-2	TRBJ1-1	CASREGNTEAFF	TGCGCCAGCAGGGAAGGGAACACTGAAGCTTTCTTT
-	14	TRBD1	TRBV6-6	TRBJ2-7	CASRLGQGIYEQYF	TGTGCCAGCAGACTCGGACAGGGAATCTACGAGCAGTACTTC
few	14	-	TRBV30	TRBJ1-3	CAWSSGGSGNTIYF	TGTGCCTGGAGCTCAGGAGGGTCTGGAAACACCATATATTTT
few	16	TRBD1	TRBV7-2	TRBJ2-5	CASSSPGQGARKTQYF	TGTGCCAGCAGCTCTCCGGGACAGGGGGCGAGAAAGACCCAGTACTTC
-	15	-	TRBV3-1	TRBJ1-6	CASSPEQVPGSPLHF	TGTGCCAGCAGCCCCGAACAGGTCCCAGGATCACCCCTCCACTTT
few	18	TRBD1	TRBV11-3	TRBJ1-1	CASSLRGQGASGGTEAFF	TGTGCCAGCAGCTTACGTGGACAGGGCGCCTCGGGGGGCACTGAAGCTTTCTTT
-	15	-	TRBV30	TRBJ1-3	CAWRGLWSSGNTIYF	TGTGCCTGGAGGGGGCTTTGGAGCTCTGGAAACACCATATATTTT
-	15	TRBD2	TRBV11-2	TRBJ2-7	CASKLAGLLSYEQYF	TGTGCCAGCAAACTAGCGGGGCTACTCTCCTACGAGCAGTACTTC
-	14	-	TRBV10-3	TRBJ1-1	CATRFGAANTEAFF	TGTGCCACACGTTTTGGGGCGGCCAACACTGAAGCTTTCTTT
-	16	-	TRBV14	TRBJ1-6	CASSQDRGGSRSPLHF	TGTGCCAGCAGCCAAGATCGCGGGGGCTCCAGATCACCCCTCCACTTT
-	15	TRBD1	TRBV18	TRBJ1-1	CASSPTQTGASEAFF	TGTGCCAGCTCACCAACCCAGACAGGGGCCAGTGAAGCTTTCTTT
many	13	-	TRBV15	TRBJ1-2	CATSRAGSYGYTF	TGTGCCACCAGCAGAGCAGGGTCGTATGGCTACACCTTC
-	13	-	TRBV20-1	TRBJ2-6	CSAGTDLANVLTF	TGCAGTGCCGGGACGGACCTTGCCAACGTCCTGACTTTC
few	14	-	TRBV29-1	TRBJ2-7	CSVLFFRGPLEQYF	TGCAGCGTTCTTTTTTTCCGGGGACCTCTCGAGCAGTACTTC
-	15	TRBD2	TRBV4-1	TRBJ2-7	CASSLRLAGVGEQYF	TGCGCCAGCAGCCTCAGACTAGCGGGAGTGGGCGAGCAGTACTTC
-	16	-	TRBV6-5	TRBJ2-6	CASSYSGRPGANVLTF	TGTGCCAGCAGTTACTCCGGAAGACCTGGGGCCAACGTCCTGACTTTC
-	15	-	TRBV7-2	TRBJ2-1	CASTGGNSSYNEQFF	TGTGCCAGCACTGGGGGGAACAGCTCCTACAATGAGCAGTTCTTC
-	14	-	TRBV2	TRBJ2-1	CASPPQGSYNEQFF	TGTGCCAGCCCCCCCCAGGGGTCCTACAATGAGCAGTTCTTC
few	13	-	TRBV12-3/TRBV12-4	TRBJ1-5	CASSKGFNQPQHF	TGTGCCAGCTCCAAGGGATTCAATCAGCCCCAGCATTTT
-	19	TRBD2	TRBV7-2	TRBJ2-7	CASSLGLAGGRRQSYEQYF	TGTGCCAGCAGCTTAGGACTAGCGGGAGGACGCCGACAATCTTACGAGCAGTACTTC
many	14	-	TRBV6-1	TRBJ1-2	CASSEARRGDGYTF	TGTGCCAGCAGTGAAGCAAGGCGGGGAGATGGCTACACCTTC
-	16	TRBD1	TRBV18	TRBJ1-1	CASSPVGDRGNTEAFF	TGTGCCAGCTCACCAGTTGGGGACAGGGGGAACACTGAAGCTTTCTTT
many	15	-	TRBV6-5	TRBJ1-1	CASRRERSTNTEAFF	TGTGCCAGCAGGAGGGAGCGAAGTACGAACACTGAAGCTTTCTTT
few	14	TRBD2	TRBV27	TRBJ2-3	CASTPGLAPDTQYF	TGTGCCAGCACGCCGGGACTAGCGCCCGATACGCAGTATTTT
-	14	TRBD1	TRBV5-5	TRBJ1-2	CASSFIDREVGYTF	TGTGCCAGCAGCTTTATCGACAGGGAAGTAGGCTACACCTTC
medium-sized	13	-	TRBV6-6	TRBJ2-7	CASSSFDTYEQYF	TGTGCCAGCAGTTCCTTCGATACCTACGAGCAGTACTTC
few	15	-	TRBV9	TRBJ2-5	CASSVDPGNGETQYF	TGTGCCAGCAGCGTAGACCCGGGGAACGGAGAGACCCAGTACTTC
-	13	TRBD1	TRBV5-1	TRBJ2-7	CASSPGQSSEQYF	TGCGCCAGCAGCCCGGGACAGAGCAGCGAGCAGTACTTC
-	14	-	TRBV20-1	TRBJ2-3	CSAPPGLLTDTQYF	TGCAGTGCGCCTCCGGGACTTCTCACAGATACGCAGTATTTT
-	15	-	TRBV20-1	TRBJ2-7	CSAFTGTQPDYEQYF	TGCAGTGCTTTCACCGGGACTCAACCCGACTACGAGCAGTACTTC
-	14	-	TRBV11-2	TRBJ2-7	CATLATGSTGEQYF	TGTGCCACCTTAGCGACGGGTTCGACGGGGGAGCAGTACTTC
-	12	-	TRBV11-2	TRBJ2-7	CASSREGYEQYF	TGTGCCAGCAGCCGAGAGGGATACGAGCAGTACTTC
-	11	-	TRBV2	TRBJ2-2	CASTGAGELFF	TGTGCCAGCACGGGCGCCGGGGAGCTGTTTTTT
many	20	TRBD1	TRBV28	TRBJ2-6	CASSFRSGTGFSSGANVLTF	TGTGCCAGCAGTTTTCGATCCGGGACAGGATTTTCCTCTGGGGCCAACGTCCTGACTTTC
few	12	-	TRBV5-4	TRBJ2-1	CASSLTNNEQFF	TGTGCCAGCAGCTTGACCAACAATGAGCAGTTCTTC
few	14	-	TRBV6-1	TRBJ2-3	CASRLAASTDTQYF	TGTGCCAGCAGACTAGCCGCTAGCACAGATACGCAGTATTTT
-	17	TRBD1	TRBV2	TRBJ2-7	CASSEVKTGTVTYEQYF	TGTGCCAGCAGTGAAGTCAAAACCGGGACAGTAACCTACGAGCAGTACTTC
-	13	-	TRBV7-2	TRBJ2-7	CASSPRQLYGQYF	TGTGCCAGCAGCCCTCGACAGCTCTACGGGCAGTACTTC
many	15	TRBD2	TRBV7-8	TRBJ2-1	CASSLASGSRNEQFF	TGTGCCAGCAGCTTAGCTAGCGGGAGCCGTAATGAGCAGTTCTTC
-	13	-	TRBV12-3/TRBV12-4	TRBJ1-1	CASSFTVNTEAFF	TGTGCCAGCAGTTTTACAGTGAACACTGAAGCTTTCTTT
once	15	-	TRBV7-8	TRBJ1-2	CASSLARGGYGGYTF	TGTGCCAGCAGCTTAGCGCGGGGAGGCTATGGTGGCTACACCTTC
-	15	-	TRBV28	TRBJ2-7	CASSLRGAGSYEQYF	TGTGCCAGCAGTTTAAGAGGGGCCGGATCCTACGAGCAGTACTTC
-	15	TRBD1	TRBV9	TRBJ2-7	CASSGHRGLGDEQYF	TGTGCCAGCAGCGGCCACAGGGGGCTGGGGGACGAGCAGTACTTC
-	16	TRBD1	TRBV5-6	TRBJ2-7	CASSLVRGGAGYEQYF	TGTGCCAGCAGCTTGGTCCGAGGGGGCGCCGGCTACGAGCAGTACTTC
-	14	-	TRBV7-9	TRBJ1-1	CASSFFSDNTEAFF	TGTGCCAGCAGCTTTTTCAGTGATAACACTGAAGCTTTCTTT
few	14	-	TRBV3-1	TRBJ2-7	CASSQGDWDYEQYF	TGTGCCAGCAGCCAGGGGGACTGGGACTACGAGCAGTACTTC
few	15	TRBD2	TRBV6-1	TRBJ2-7	CASSEEGRGGYEQYF	TGTGCCAGCAGTGAAGAGGGGAGGGGAGGCTACGAGCAGTACTTC
-	16	TRBD1	TRBV7-2	TRBJ2-1	CASSLVTGNTYNEQFF	TGTGCCAGCAGCTTAGTGACAGGGAATACCTACAATGAGCAGTTCTTC
-	13	-	TRBV18	TRBJ1-1	CASSPPWGGEAFF	TGTGCCAGCTCACCACCCTGGGGGGGGGAAGCTTTCTTT
few	14	-	TRBV6-2/TRBV6-3	TRBJ1-6	CASSYDSYNSPLHF	TGTGCCAGCAGTTACGACAGCTATAATTCACCCCTCCACTTT
-	18	-	TRBV21-1	TRBJ1-5	CASSTPCEVGTDSQPQHF	TGTGCCAGCAGCACACCTTGTGAAGTTGGGACAGATAGCCAGCCCCAGCATTTT
few	19	-	TRBV27	TRBJ2-3	CASSLSGEGSFGGTDTQYF	TGTGCCAGCAGTTTATCGGGCGAGGGGTCTTTCGGGGGCACAGATACGCAGTATTTT
-	15	-	TRBV20-1	TRBJ1-4	CSARRGAGTNEKLFF	TGCAGTGCTAGACGGGGGGCGGGCACTAATGAAAAACTGTTTTTT
-	16	TRBD1	TRBV14	TRBJ1-2	CASSRIAGRGFDGYTF	TGTGCCAGCAGCCGAATCGCCGGCAGGGGGTTTGATGGCTACACCTTC